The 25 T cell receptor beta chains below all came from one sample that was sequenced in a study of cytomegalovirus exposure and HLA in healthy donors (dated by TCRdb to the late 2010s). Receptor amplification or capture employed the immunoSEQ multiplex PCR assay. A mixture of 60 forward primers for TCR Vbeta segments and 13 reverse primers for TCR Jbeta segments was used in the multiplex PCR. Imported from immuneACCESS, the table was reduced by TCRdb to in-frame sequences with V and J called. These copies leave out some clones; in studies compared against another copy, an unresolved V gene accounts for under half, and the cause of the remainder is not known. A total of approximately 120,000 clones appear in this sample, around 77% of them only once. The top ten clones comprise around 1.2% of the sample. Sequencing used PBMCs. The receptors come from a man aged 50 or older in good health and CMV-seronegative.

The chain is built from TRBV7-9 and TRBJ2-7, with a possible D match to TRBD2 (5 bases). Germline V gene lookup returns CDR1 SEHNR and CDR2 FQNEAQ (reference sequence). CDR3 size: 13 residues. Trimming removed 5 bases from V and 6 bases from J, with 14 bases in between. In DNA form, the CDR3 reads TGTGCCAGCAGCCCCGACCCGGGGAGCGAGCAGTACTTC. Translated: CASSPDPGSEQYF.

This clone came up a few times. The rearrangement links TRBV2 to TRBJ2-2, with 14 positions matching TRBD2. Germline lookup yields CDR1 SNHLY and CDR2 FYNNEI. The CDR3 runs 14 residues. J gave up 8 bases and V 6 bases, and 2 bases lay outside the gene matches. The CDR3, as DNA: TGTGCCAGCAGGGGGACTAGCGGGAGTGGGGAGCTGTTTTTT. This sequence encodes CASRGTSGSGELFF. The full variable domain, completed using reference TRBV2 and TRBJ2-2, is EPEVTQTPSHQVTQMGQEVILRCVPISNHLYFYWYRQILGQKVEFLVSFYNNEISEKSEIFDDQFSVERPDGSNFTLKIRSTKLEDSAMYFCASRGTSGSGELFFGEGSRLTVL.

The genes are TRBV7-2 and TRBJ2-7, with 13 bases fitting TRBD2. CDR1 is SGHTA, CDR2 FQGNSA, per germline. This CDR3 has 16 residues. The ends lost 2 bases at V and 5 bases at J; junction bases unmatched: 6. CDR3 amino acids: CASSLRTSGSRNEQYF. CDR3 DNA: TGTGCCAGCAGCTTACGGACTAGCGGGAGTCGGAACGAGCAGTACTTC.

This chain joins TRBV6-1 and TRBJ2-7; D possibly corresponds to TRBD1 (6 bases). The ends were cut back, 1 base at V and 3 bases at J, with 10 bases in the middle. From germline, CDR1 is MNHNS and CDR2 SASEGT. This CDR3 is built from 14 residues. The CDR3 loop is CASSEVRRGYEQYF. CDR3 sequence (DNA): TGTGCCAGCAGTGAAGTCCGCAGGGGCTACGAGCAGTACTTC.

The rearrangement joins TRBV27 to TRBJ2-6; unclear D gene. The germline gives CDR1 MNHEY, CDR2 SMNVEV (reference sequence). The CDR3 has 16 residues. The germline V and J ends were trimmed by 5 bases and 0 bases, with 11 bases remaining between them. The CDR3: CASSPTTSSGANVLTF. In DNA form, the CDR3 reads TGTGCCAGCAGTCCCACCACAAGCTCTGGGGCCAACGTCCTGACTTTC.

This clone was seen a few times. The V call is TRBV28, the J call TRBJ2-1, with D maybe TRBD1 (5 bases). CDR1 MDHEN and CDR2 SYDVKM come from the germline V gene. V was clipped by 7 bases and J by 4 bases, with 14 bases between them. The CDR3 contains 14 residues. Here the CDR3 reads CASISQGSYNEQFF. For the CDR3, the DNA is TGTGCCAGCATTTCGCAGGGATCATACAATGAGCAGTTCTTC.

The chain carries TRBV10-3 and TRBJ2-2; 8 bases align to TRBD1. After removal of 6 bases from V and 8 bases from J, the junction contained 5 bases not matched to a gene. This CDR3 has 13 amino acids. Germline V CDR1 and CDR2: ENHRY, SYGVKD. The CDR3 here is CAIRGTGSGELFF. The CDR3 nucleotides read TGTGCCATCAGAGGGACAGGCTCGGGGGAGCTGTTTTTT.

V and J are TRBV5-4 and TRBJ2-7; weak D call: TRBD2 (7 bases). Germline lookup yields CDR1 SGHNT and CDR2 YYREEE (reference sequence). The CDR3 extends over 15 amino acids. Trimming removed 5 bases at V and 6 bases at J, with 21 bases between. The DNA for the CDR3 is TGTGCCAGCAGTTCCGGCCACAACAGGGAGGGCGAGCAGTACTTC. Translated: CASSSGHNREGEQYF.

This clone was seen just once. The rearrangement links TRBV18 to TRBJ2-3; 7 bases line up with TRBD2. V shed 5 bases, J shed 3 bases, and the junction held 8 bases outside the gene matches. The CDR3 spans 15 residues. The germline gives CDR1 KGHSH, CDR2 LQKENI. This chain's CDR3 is CASSSRLAHTDTQYF. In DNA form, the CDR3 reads TGTGCCAGCTCAAGCCGACTAGCTCATACAGATACGCAGTATTTT. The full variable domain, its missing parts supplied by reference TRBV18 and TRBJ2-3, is NAGVMQNPRHLVRRRGQEARLRCSPMKGHSHVYWYRQLPEEGLKFMVYLQKENIIDESGMPKERFSAEFPKEGPSILRIQQVVRGDSAAYFCASSSRLAHTDTQYFGPGTRLTVL.

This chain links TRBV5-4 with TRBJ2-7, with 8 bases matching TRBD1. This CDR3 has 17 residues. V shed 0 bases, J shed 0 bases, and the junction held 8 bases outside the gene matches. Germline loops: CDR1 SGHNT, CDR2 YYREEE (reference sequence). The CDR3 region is CASSLAQGAFSSYEQYF. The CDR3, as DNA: TGTGCCAGCAGCTTGGCCCAGGGGGCCTTCAGCTCCTACGAGCAGTACTTC.

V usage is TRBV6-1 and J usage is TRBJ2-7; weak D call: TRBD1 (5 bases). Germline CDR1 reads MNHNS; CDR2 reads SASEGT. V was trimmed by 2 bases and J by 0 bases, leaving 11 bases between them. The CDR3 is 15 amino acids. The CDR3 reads CASSEIDRLSYEQYF. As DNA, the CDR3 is TGTGCCAGCAGTGAAATCGACAGACTCTCCTACGAGCAGTACTTC.

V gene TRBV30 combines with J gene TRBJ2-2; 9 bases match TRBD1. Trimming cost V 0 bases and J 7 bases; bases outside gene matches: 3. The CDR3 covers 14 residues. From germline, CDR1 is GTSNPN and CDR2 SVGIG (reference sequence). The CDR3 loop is CAWSVQGAGGELFF. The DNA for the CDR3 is TGTGCCTGGAGTGTACAGGGGGCAGGCGGGGAGCTGTTTTTT.

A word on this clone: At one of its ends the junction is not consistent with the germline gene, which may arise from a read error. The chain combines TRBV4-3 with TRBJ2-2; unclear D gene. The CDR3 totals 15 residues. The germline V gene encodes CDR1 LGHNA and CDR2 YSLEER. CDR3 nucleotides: TGCGCCAGTAGCCTAACGGTCTTTGACACCGGGGAGCTGTTTTTT. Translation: CASSLTVFDTGELFF.

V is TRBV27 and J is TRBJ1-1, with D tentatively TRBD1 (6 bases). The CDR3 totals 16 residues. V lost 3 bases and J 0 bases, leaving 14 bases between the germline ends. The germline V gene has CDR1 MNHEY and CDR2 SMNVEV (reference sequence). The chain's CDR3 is CASSFGQRSLNTEAFF. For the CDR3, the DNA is TGTGCCAGCAGTTTTGGACAGAGAAGCTTGAACACTGAAGCTTTCTTT.

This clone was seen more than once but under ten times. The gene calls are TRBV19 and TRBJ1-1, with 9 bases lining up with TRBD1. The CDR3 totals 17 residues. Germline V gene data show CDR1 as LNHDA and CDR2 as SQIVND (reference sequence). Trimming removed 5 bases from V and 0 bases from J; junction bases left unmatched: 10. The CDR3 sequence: CASSPLDRGLLNTEAFF. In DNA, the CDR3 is TGTGCCAGTAGTCCCCTGGACAGGGGCCTTTTGAACACTGAAGCTTTCTTT.

The CDR3 sequence: CASSLGGIGGELFF. The DNA for the CDR3 is TGTGCCAGCAGTTTAGGGGGGATCGGCGGGGAGCTGTTTTTT. The chain has TRBV28 and TRBJ2-2; D may be TRBD2 (6 bases). CDR3 length equals 14 residues. Trimming shortened V by 2 bases and J by 7 bases, and 11 bases separated the two germline ends. CDR1 MDHEN and CDR2 SYDVKM come from the germline V gene.

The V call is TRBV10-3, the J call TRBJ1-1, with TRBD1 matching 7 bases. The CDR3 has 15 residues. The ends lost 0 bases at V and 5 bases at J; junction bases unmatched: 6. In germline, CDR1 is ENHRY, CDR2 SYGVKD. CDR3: CAISESWQGETEAFF. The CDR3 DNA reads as TGTGCCATCAGTGAGTCGTGGCAGGGGGAAACTGAAGCTTTCTTT.

The CDR3 region has the DNA TGTGCCATCAGTGAGCTGTACCAAGAGACCCAGTACTTC. Protein: CAISELYQETQYF. The rearrangement uses TRBV10-3 and TRBJ2-5; D is ambiguous. CDR3 length equals 13 residues. Germline V CDR1 and CDR2: ENHRY, SYGVKD. The V end was cut by 2 bases, the J end by 0 bases, with 4 bases between.

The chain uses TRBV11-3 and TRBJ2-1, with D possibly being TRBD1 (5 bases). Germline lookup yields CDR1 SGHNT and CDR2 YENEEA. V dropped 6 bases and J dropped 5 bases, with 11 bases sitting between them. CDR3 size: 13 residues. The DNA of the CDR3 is TGTGCCAGCAGTACAGGTCCAAACAATGAGCAGTTCTTC. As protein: CASSTGPNNEQFF. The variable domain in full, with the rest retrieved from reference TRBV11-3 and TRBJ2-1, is EAGVVQSPRYKIIEKKQPVAFWCNPISGHNTLYWYLQNLGQGPELLIRYENEEAVDDSQLPKDRFSAERLKGVDSTLKIQPAELGDSAVYLCASSTGPNNEQFFGPGTRLTVL.

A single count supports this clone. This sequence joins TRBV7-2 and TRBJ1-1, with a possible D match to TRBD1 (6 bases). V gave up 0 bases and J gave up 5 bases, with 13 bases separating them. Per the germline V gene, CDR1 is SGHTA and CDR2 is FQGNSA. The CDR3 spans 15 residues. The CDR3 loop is CASSLAAGVRTEAFF. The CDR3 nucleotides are TGTGCCAGCAGCTTAGCGGCAGGGGTAAGGACTGAAGCTTTCTTT.

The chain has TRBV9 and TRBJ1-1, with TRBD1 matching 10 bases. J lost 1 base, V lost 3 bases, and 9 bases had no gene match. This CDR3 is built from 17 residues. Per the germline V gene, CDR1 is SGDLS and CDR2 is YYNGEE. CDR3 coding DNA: TGTGCCAGCAGCGGCCGGGACAGGGGTCTAGGGAACACTGAAGCTTTCTTT. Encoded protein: CASSGRDRGLGNTEAFF.

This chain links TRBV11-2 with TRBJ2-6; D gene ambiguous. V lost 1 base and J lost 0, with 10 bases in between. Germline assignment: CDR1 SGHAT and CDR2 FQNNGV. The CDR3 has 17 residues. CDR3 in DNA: TGTGCCAGCAGCTTAGGAGGTGCCGTCTCTGGGGCCAACGTCCTGACTTTC. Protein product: CASSLGGAVSGANVLTF.

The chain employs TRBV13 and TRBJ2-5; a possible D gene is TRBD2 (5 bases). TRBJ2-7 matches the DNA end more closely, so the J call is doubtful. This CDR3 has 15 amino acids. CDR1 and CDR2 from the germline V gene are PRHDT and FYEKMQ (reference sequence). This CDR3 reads CASSLRSGSWAEQYF. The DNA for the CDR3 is TGTGCCAGCAGCTTACGAAGCGGCTCATGGGCCGAGCAGTACTTC.

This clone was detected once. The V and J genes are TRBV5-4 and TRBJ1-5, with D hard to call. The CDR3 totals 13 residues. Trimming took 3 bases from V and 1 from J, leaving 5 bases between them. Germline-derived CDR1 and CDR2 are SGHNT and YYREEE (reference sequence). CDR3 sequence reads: CASSSGSNQPQHF. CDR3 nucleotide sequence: TGTGCCAGCAGCTCAGGAAGCAATCAGCCCCAGCATTTT.

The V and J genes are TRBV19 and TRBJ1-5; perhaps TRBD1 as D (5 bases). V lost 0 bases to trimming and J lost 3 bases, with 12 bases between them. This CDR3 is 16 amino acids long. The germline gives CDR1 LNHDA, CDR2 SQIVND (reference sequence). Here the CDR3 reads CASSIDSQGSNQPQHF. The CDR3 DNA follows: TGTGCCAGTAGTATAGATTCCCAGGGCTCCAATCAGCCCCAGCATTTT.